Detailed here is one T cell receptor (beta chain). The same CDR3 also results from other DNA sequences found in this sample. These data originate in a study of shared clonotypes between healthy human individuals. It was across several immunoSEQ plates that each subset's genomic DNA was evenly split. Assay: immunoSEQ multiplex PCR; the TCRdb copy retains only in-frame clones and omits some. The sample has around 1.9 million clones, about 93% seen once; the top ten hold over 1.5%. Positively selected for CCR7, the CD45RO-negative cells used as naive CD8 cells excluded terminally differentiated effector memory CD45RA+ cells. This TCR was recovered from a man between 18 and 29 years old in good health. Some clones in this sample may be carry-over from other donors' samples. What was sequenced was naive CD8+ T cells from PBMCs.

The CDR3 coding sequence is TGCGCCAGCAGCTGGGGGACAGGATCCTACGAGCAGTACTTC. Translating gives CASSWGTGSYEQYF. The rearrangement links TRBV5-1 to TRBJ2-7; 8 nucleotides agree with TRBD1. Germline V gives CDR1 SGHRS, CDR2 YFSETQ. Germline trimming cut 3 bases from V and 1 base from J; bases unmatched to any gene: 3. This CDR3 comprises 14 residues. Supplemented by reference TRBV5-1 and TRBJ2-7, the full variable domain reads KAGVTQTPRYLIKTRGQQVTLSCSPISGHRSVSWYQQTPGQGLQFLFEYFSETQRNKGNFPGRFSGRQFSNSRSEMNVSTLELGDSALYLCASSWGTGSYEQYFGPGTRLTVT.